This T cell receptor (beta chain) was obtained from a study of vaccination effects on CD4 cells after COVID-19. General observations from the study: Clones of infection and vaccine origin contracted markedly late after vaccination.

Following an approximately ten-day culture, CD4+ T cells were purified. The person had PCR-confirmed SARS-CoV-2 infection between March and December 2020. Subjects were given two BNT162b2 or mRNA-1273 vaccine doses. The repertoire was sequenced with immunoSEQ multiplex PCR; TCRdb's copy has only in-frame clones and lacks some. The repertoire holds 35,000 to 55,000 clones, with over 65% as singletons. This CDR3 is built from 15 residues. Losses at the gene ends were 0 bases for V and 4 bases for J; bases not matched to a gene: 6. The germline V gene has CDR1 ENHRY and CDR2 SYGVKD. As to this clone: The antigen is unknown.

This TCR was recovered from a human donor who had a prior SARS-CoV-2 infection. Sample: CD4+ T cells from PBMCs cultured without peptide, taken after COVID-19 vaccination. The rearrangement joins TRBV10-3 to TRBJ2-7, with 7 bases identical to TRBD2. The CDR3 region is CAISESGGSGYEQYF. The CDR3 nucleotides are TGTGCCATCAGTGAGTCGGGCGGGAGTGGTTACGAGCAGTACTTC.